This T cell receptor (beta chain) was sequenced in a study of PD-1 blockade in classical Hodgkin lymphoma. General study findings and limits: Newly diagnosed and completely responding patients shared comparable baseline diversity.

Trimming took off 5 bases at V and 1 base at J, with 17 bases between the two ends. This CDR3 is 16 amino acids long. From germline, CDR1 is LNHNV and CDR2 YYDKDF (reference sequence). Time point given: cycle 4 day 1 (C4D1), after 5 to 7 weeks of nivolumab. All patients experienced relapse after autologous stem cell transplantation, and brentuximab vedotin exposure was variable. Method: immunoSEQ multiplex PCR; TCRdb's copy keeps in-frame clones and lacks some. Seen here are 25,000 to 35,000 clones, roughly 82% observed once, and the top ten hold around 18%. On this clone: Its antigen remains unknown.

The sequence was collected from a human donor with classical Hodgkin lymphoma. This chain connects TRBV15 to TRBJ1-1, with D perhaps TRBD1 (5 bases). This specimen was peripheral blood mononuclear cells (PBMCs), taken before the fourth cycle of nivolumab. The CDR3 sequence is CATSPRGERGNTEAFF. CDR3 in DNA: TGTGCCACCAGCCCCCGGGGAGAGAGGGGGAACACTGAAGCTTTCTTT.